This T cell receptor (beta chain) comes out of a study of T-cell reconstitution after alpha-beta-depleted transplantation in children. Preparing the TCRbeta library involved the use of unique molecular identifiers. One entry per CDR3 protein, called by TCRdb with MiXCR from the PCR reads. Among 90,000 to 100,000 distinct CDR3 sequences listed, roughly a quarter were seen once. V was clipped by 1 base and J by 0 bases, with 7 bases between them. The germline gives CDR1 SGHVS, CDR2 FQNEAQ. This CDR3 has 15 amino acids. This clonotype has more than one count but fewer than ten. Its matching antigen is unknown. Study-wide results and limits: Some patients owed their high day-60 TCRbeta diversity to surviving recipient T cells and thymic progenitors. Two months or so post-transplant, alpha-beta T cells reportedly derived from several hundred expanded graft clones.

This receptor was obtained from a boy younger than 10 with acute lymphoblastic leukemia, due to receive a stem cell transplant. This specimen consisted of PBMCs, obtained before TCRalphabeta/CD19-depleted stem cell transplant. The V and J genes are TRBV7-8 and TRBJ1-5; D is unresolved. CDR3 residues: CASSLVGYSNQPQHF. CDR3 sequence (DNA): TGTGCCAGCAGCTTAGTGGGCTATAGCAATCAGCCCCAGCATTTT.